This TCR beta chain derives from a study of T cells expressing NK-cell markers. Whole-study context: Sorted CD3+CD56-NKG2C+, CD3+CD56+NKG2C- and CD3+CD56+NKG2C+ T cells were the source of the TCR beta repertoires. HCMV seropositivity characterized most of the eight sequenced donors, and seronegativity one.

TCRdb re-called the 5' RACE reads and gives one entry per CDR3 protein, without DNA. This repertoire includes 300,000 to 450,000 distinct CDR3 sequences. Whole-study results and caveats: Also leading the CD3+CD56-NKG2C+ fraction in a handful of donors were these clonotypes. Dominant NKG2C+ clonotypes were found to form roughly 1.0-7.0% of CD8+ T cells in a handful of donors.

Germline values: CDR1 DFQATT, CDR2 SNEGSKA (reference sequence). The CDR3 spans 13 residues. Comment on this clonotype: Its specificity is not known.

Sequences were obtained from blood T cells: a sorted CD56 or NKG2C T cell subset, CD4+ or CD8+ T cells, or bulk PBMC T cells (not recorded which). The chain has TRBV20-1 and TRBJ2-5; TCRdb gives TRBD2 as the D gene, but with no DNA this cannot be confirmed. The receptor comes from a man aged 18-75 years in good health. This CDR3 reads CSATDLAKETQYF.